This T cell receptor (beta chain) was recovered during a study of T cells in Graves' hyperthyroidism and ophthalmopathy. Study summary: Upon initial diagnosis and before any treatment, peripheral blood was collected. Notes on the study in general: Separation of ophthalmopathy from stable hyperthyroidism was achieved by a 13 V-J model.

Authors of the study amplified TCR beta CDR3 regions from RNA transcripts. A first-round RT-PCR of the TCR CDR3 used the HTBI primer set. TCRdb called the multiplex PCR reads again in MiXCR, with one record for every CDR3 protein. The table includes hundreds of thousands of distinct CDR3 sequences, about 14% detected once. This clonotype came up many times. Antigen specificity is unknown. Every diagnosis used clinical symptoms, serum thyroxine and TRAb, thyroid ultrasound and orbital computed tomography. CDR3 size: 15 residues. The V end was cut by 1 base, the J end by 1 base, with 11 bases between. Germline V CDR1 and CDR2: SGHDN, FVKESK.

The chain is built from TRBV14 and TRBJ2-7; D is unclear. The sequence came from a woman in her fifties or sixties with Graves' ophthalmopathy. The specimen sequenced was blood. CDR3 amino acids: CASSQGIGKSYEQYF. The CDR3 nucleotides read TGTGCCAGCAGCCAAGGAATAGGGAAATCCTACGAGCAGTACTTC.